This TCR beta chain comes out of a study of T-cell reconstitution after alpha-beta-depleted transplantation in children. Looked up from germline, CDR1 is WSHSY and CDR2 is SAAADI. The length of the CDR3 is 18 residues. The V gene end was trimmed by 2 bases and the J gene end by 2 bases; junction bases not matched to a gene: 9. It was with unique molecular identifiers that the TCRbeta library was prepared. TCRdb processed the PCR reads anew with MiXCR; each CDR3 protein has one entry. The sample lists about 500,000 distinct CDR3 sequences; less than 35% were seen once. This chain connects TRBV10-2 to TRBJ2-5, with 12 bases lining up with TRBD2. The TCR originated in a human donor who donated a stem cell graft to a child with aplastic anemia. This sample comprised PBMCs from the stem cell graft donor, obtained from the stem cell graft. The DNA for the CDR3 is TGCGCCAGCAGTGAGCCCATGACTAGCGGGAGAGGACAAGAGACCCAGTACTTC. Protein: CASSEPMTSGRGQETQYF.